This is a list of T cell receptor beta chains from one sample in a study of blood T cells in healthy people across ages. Each CDR3 protein gets one entry after TCRdb re-called the 5' RACE reads with MiXCR. The top ten hold over 3.5% of the sample, which has 1.5 million to 1.9 million distinct CDR3 sequences, approximately 43% seen once. The sample taken for sequencing was blood. These receptors all come from a woman aged 18-30 years in good health. Each CDR3 is given with its conserved first and last residue. Fields, in order: J gene, V gene, D gene, clone size, CDR3 length, CDR3 DNA, CDR3 protein. D genes are given only for firm matches. Only some rows state a clone size, as once, few, many or a class for expanded clones.

>TRBJ2-1|TRBV11-2|NA|NA|11
TGTGCCAGCAGTGGGACCTTTGAGCAGTTCTTC
CASSGTFEQFF
>TRBJ1-1|TRBV7-9|NA|NA|14
TGTGCCAGCAGCCTAGTCAGGGGTGTCCCTAAAGCTTTGTTT
CASSLVRGVPKALF
>TRBJ2-3|TRBV2|TRBD2|few|15
TGTGCCAGCAGTGAACTAGCGGGAGGCGCGGATACGCAGTATTTT
CASSELAGGADTQYF
>TRBJ2-7|TRBV20-1|NA|few|13
TGCAGTGCTAGGGGTTTGGAATCCTACGAGCAGTACTTC
CSARGLESYEQYF
>TRBJ1-4|TRBV28|TRBD1|NA|14
TGTGCCAGCAGTGACATCACAGGGGGTGAAAAACTGTTTTTT
CASSDITGGEKLFF
>TRBJ2-7|TRBV12-3/TRBV12-4|NA|NA|13
TGTGCCGGCAGAGCCACAGAGAACTACGAGCAGTACTTC
CAGRATENYEQYF
>TRBJ2-5|TRBV29-1|NA|few|14
TGCAGCGCAATAGCTGGGAACAGGGAAGATGAGCAGTACTTC
CSAIAGNREDEQYF
>TRBJ2-7|TRBV7-9|NA|NA|13
TGTGCCAGCAGGGAACCAGGGTTCCACGAGCAGTACTTC
CASREPGFHEQYF
>TRBJ2-1|TRBV4-1|NA|once|17
TGCGCCAGCAGCCAAGATGCGGGAACCCCTCTTTACAATGAGCAGTTCTTC
CASSQDAGTPLYNEQFF
>TRBJ2-7|TRBV3-1|NA|few|14
TGTGCCAGCAGTCCTAGTCTACTCTCCTACGAGCAGTACTTC
CASSPSLLSYEQYF
>TRBJ1-1|TRBV12-3/TRBV12-4|NA|few|15
TGTGCCAGCAGCCCCTCAAGGCGAATTAACACTGAAGCTTTCTTT
CASSPSRRINTEAFF
>TRBJ2-7|TRBV6-1|NA|NA|15
TGTGCCAGCAAAGTGGGGCGTCTGGCCCCGTACGAGCAGTACTTC
CASKVGRLAPYEQYF
>TRBJ1-2|TRBV20-1|TRBD1|NA|14
TGCAGTGCTAGAATGGACAGGGGAAACTATGGCTACACCTTC
CSARMDRGNYGYTF
>TRBJ1-5|TRBV12-3/TRBV12-4|TRBD1|NA|15
TGTGCCAGCAGTTTTCATGACAGGGTTGTTGCATCCCAGCATTTT
CASSFHDRVVASQHF
>TRBJ2-7|TRBV29-1|TRBD1|NA|14
TGCAGCGTTGAAGTTGGACAGGGGGTTTCCGAGCAGTACTTC
CSVEVGQGVSEQYF
>TRBJ2-5|TRBV30|NA|NA|14
TGTGCCTGGAGTGTACCGAGCATTCAGGAGACCCAGTACTTC
CAWSVPSIQETQYF
>TRBJ1-4|TRBV7-9|TRBD1|once|17
TGTGCCAGCAGCTTGGCCCCTCAGGGGGCGAAGAATGAAAAACTGTTTTTT
CASSLAPQGAKNEKLFF
>TRBJ2-7|TRBV29-1|NA|NA|14
TGCAGCGTTGAATCGACGGACCCGAACTACGAGCAGTACTTC
CSVESTDPNYEQYF
>TRBJ2-1|TRBV7-9|NA|NA|16
TGTGCCAGCAGCTTACCCCCGCTAGCGCATTACAATGAGCAGTTCTTC
CASSLPPLAHYNEQFF
>TRBJ1-1|TRBV27|NA|NA|16
TGTGCCAGCAGTTCCGGGCGAGGACTCATGAACACTGAAGCTTTCTTT
CASSSGRGLMNTEAFF
>TRBJ1-5|TRBV20-1|NA|NA|13
TGCAGTGGAAAGGGGCCTAGCAATCAGCCCCAGCATTTT
CSGKGPSNQPQHF
>TRBJ1-5|TRBV20-1|NA|few|13
TGCAGTGCTAGAGATGTAAGGGATCAGCCCCAGCATTTT
CSARDVRDQPQHF
>TRBJ2-5|TRBV27|TRBD2|NA|16
TGTGCCAGCAGTTTACTAGCGGGTTCGTACCAAGAGACCCAGTACTTC
CASSLLAGSYQETQYF
>TRBJ2-1|TRBV9|NA|NA|12
TGTGCCAGCAGCCGTCGTCACAATGAGCAGTTCTTC
CASSRRHNEQFF
>TRBJ2-7|TRBV18|NA|NA|15
TGTGCCAGCTCACCACCCGGACCCCGAGCATACGAGCAGTACTTC
CASSPPGPRAYEQYF
>TRBJ2-7|TRBV19|NA|NA|16
TGTGCCAGTAGTATAGACCTTAGCGGAGATTACAATGAGCAGTACTTC
CASSIDLSGDYNEQYF
>TRBJ2-7|TRBV4-3|NA|NA|14
TGCGCCAGCAGCCAATCCCGGGGCTACGACGAGCAGTACTTC
CASSQSRGYDEQYF
>TRBJ2-1|TRBV7-9|NA|few|14
TGTGCCAGCAGCTTCACACGAAAAATCAATGAGCAGTTCTTC
CASSFTRKINEQFF
>TRBJ2-1|TRBV10-3|TRBD2|NA|13
TGTGCCATCAGTGTCGCGGGAGGTGGTGAGCAGTTCTTC
CAISVAGGGEQFF
>TRBJ2-3|TRBV20-1|NA|NA|14
TGCAGTGCCCCGAGGCCCGAATCCACAGATACGCCGTATTTT
CSAPRPESTDTPYF
>TRBJ2-3|TRBV20-1|NA|NA|12
TGCAGTGTTCGGGCGGGCACAGATACGCAGTATTTT
CSVRAGTDTQYF
>TRBJ2-1|TRBV4-2|TRBD2|few|18
TGTGCCAGCAGCCAAGCTTCCGGGACTAGCGGGAGGGCCTACTTACAGTTCTTC
CASSQASGTSGRAYLQFF